A selection of T cell receptor beta chains follows, all from one sample in a study of T cells in pancreatic ductal adenocarcinoma. Assay used: immunoSEQ multiplex PCR; TCRdb lists only in-frame clones, some missing. Among 4,500 to 6,000 clones, 70% to 85% were seen once, and the ten largest hold 6.5% to 9%. Sequenced material: pancreatic tumor tissue. The origin of the receptors is a human donor with pancreatic ductal adenocarcinoma. The donor label of this sample is uncertain. Both conserved end residues are part of each CDR3. The D gene is left open where the match is weak.

d_call	v_call	cdr3_length	j_call	cdr3_aa	cdr3_nt
TRBD1	TRBV5-4	18	TRBJ2-6	CASSSMTGGGSGANVLTF	TGTGCCAGCAGCTCGATGACAGGGGGCGGCTCTGGGGCCAACGTCCTGACTTTC
-	TRBV7-2	19	TRBJ2-1	CASSLARIGRRQANNEQFF	TGTGCCAGCAGCTTAGCGCGGATAGGCCGACGACAAGCCAACAATGAGCAGTTCTTC
TRBD1	TRBV28	16	TRBJ1-5	CASSPTGQGSNQPQHF	TGTGCCAGCAGCCCGACGGGACAGGGAAGCAATCAGCCCCAGCATTTT
-	TRBV5-4	14	TRBJ1-3	CASSLVGLGNTIYF	TGTGCCAGCAGCTTGGTGGGACTTGGAAACACCATATATTTT
TRBD1	TRBV10-2	15	TRBJ1-1	CASWGQGARGTEAFF	TGCGCCAGCTGGGGACAGGGGGCGCGAGGGACTGAAGCTTTCTTT
TRBD1	TRBV4-3	16	TRBJ2-7	CASSQDLTGRRWEQYF	TGCGCCAGCAGCCAAGATCTGACAGGGCGTAGGTGGGAGCAGTACTTC
TRBD1	TRBV19	13	TRBJ1-2	CASSRTGTGGYTF	TGTGCCAGTAGCCGGACCGGGACAGGGGGCTACACCTTC
TRBD2	TRBV30	15	TRBJ2-7	CAWSKGSGRVGEQYF	TGTGCCTGGAGTAAAGGTAGCGGGAGGGTGGGGGAGCAGTACTTC
-	TRBV19	11	TRBJ1-2	CASRSGSRNTF	TGTGCCAGTAGATCGGGGTCTAGGAACACCTTC
-	TRBV7-2	14	TRBJ2-2	CASSLVRPAGELFF	TGTGCCAGCAGCTTAGTGAGACCTGCCGGGGAGCTGTTTTTT
-	TRBV7-7	14	TRBJ2-1	CASSPGRSYNEQFF	TGTGCCAGCAGCCCCGGCAGGTCCTACAATGAGCAGTTCTTC